The 24 T cell receptor beta chains below all came from one sample that was sequenced in a study of blood T cell repertoires in COVID-19. Repertoires were generated with immunoSEQ multiplex PCR, while TCRdb's copy carries only in-frame clones and drops some. The sample includes 150,000 to 200,000 clones, under 80% seen only once; the top ten take less than 15%. The sequenced material came from peripheral blood. These TCRs come from a man in his fifties who had recovered from COVID-19.

This rearrangement joins TRBV19 to TRBJ1-3; tentative D call: TRBD1 (5 bases). V dropped 5 bases and J dropped 0 bases, with 14 bases sitting between them. Germline V gene data show CDR1 as LNHDA and CDR2 as SQIVND (reference sequence). This CDR3 comprises 16 residues. CDR3 in DNA: TGTGCCAGTAGTTTACAGGCACTAAGCTCTGGAAACACCATATATTTT. It codes for CASSLQALSSGNTIYF. Together with reference TRBV19 and TRBJ1-3, the CDR3 gives the full variable domain: DGGITQSPKYLFRKEGQNVTLSCEQNLNHDAMYWYRQDPGQGLRLIYYSQIVNDFQKGDIAEGYSVSREKKESFPLTVTSAQKNPTAFYLCASSLQALSSGNTIYFGEGSWLTVV.

This chain connects TRBV25-1 to TRBJ1-2; D gene unclear. Trimming pared 3 bases from V and 3 bases from J, leaving 17 bases between. This CDR3 contains 16 residues. CDR1 is MGHDK and CDR2 is SYGVNS in the germline V gene. The CDR3 DNA reads TGTGCCAGCAGTGATCCCCTAGGCCAGCCATACTATGGCTACACCTTC. This translates into CASSDPLGQPYYGYTF.

The chain has TRBV30 and TRBJ2-3; 14 bases map to TRBD2. The CDR3 consists of 15 residues. The J segment lost 2 bases and the V segment lost 6 bases, leaving 4 bases of the junction unmatched. Germline V gene lookup returns CDR1 GTSNPN and CDR2 SVGIG (reference sequence). The CDR3, as DNA: TGTGCCTGCCCGGGACTAGCGGGGGTCACAGATACGCAGTATTTT. Protein: CACPGLAGVTDTQYF.

The chain combines TRBV5-8 with TRBJ1-2, with TRBD1 identical over 11 bases. The germline gives CDR1 SGHTS, CDR2 YDEGEE. The CDR3 loop spans 14 amino acids. Unmatched junction bases numbered 7, after V lost 5 bases and J lost 7 bases. The CDR3 is CASRDRTGGVGYTF. CDR3 nucleotides: TGTGCCAGCAGGGACCGGACAGGGGGCGTTGGCTACACCTTC.

By its share, this clone is medium-sized (0.01 to 0.1%). The chain links TRBV28 to TRBJ2-7; D remains unclear. V lost 6 bases and J lost 1, with 7 bases in between. Germline-derived CDR1 and CDR2 are MDHEN and SYDVKM. The CDR3 totals 12 residues. This CDR3 is CASRTLSYEQYF. The DNA of the CDR3 is TGTGCCAGCAGGACTCTGTCCTACGAGCAGTACTTC.

The chain recombines TRBV11-2 with TRBJ1-4, with TRBD1 matching over 7 bases. There are 16 residues in the CDR3. Trimming cost V 5 bases and J 3 bases; bases outside gene matches: 9. The V gene's germline CDR1 is SGHAT and CDR2 FQNNGV. Here the CDR3 DNA reads TGTGCCAGCAGCCCACGACAGGGATCCGCTAATGAAAAACTGTTTTTT. Residues: CASSPRQGSANEKLFF.

The chain employs TRBV3-1 (or the pseudogene TRBV3-2) and TRBJ2-7, with a tentative D call TRBD2 (5 bases). The germline V gene has CDR1 LGHDT and CDR2 YNNKEL (reference sequence). Deletions cut 4 bases from V and 0 bases from J, with 10 bases between. This CDR3 has 14 amino acids. CDR3 residues: CASSLPSSSYEQYF. The CDR3 DNA follows: TGTGCCAGCAGCCTCCCTAGCAGCTCCTACGAGCAGTACTTC.

The chain uses TRBV19 and TRBJ2-2; D unresolved. The CDR3 length is 13 residues. V lost 3 bases and J lost 3, with 5 bases in between. CDR1 LNHDA and CDR2 SQIVND come from the germline V gene (reference sequence). For the CDR3, the DNA is TGTGCCAGTAGTATGTCCGACACCGGGGAGCTGTTTTTT. Translated, it gives CASSMSDTGELFF.

This chain uses TRBV9 with TRBJ1-2, with 9 positions matching TRBD1. This CDR3 contains 14 residues. V dropped 0 bases and J dropped 4; count of bases not matched to a gene: 1. Germline-derived CDR1 and CDR2 are SGDLS and YYNGEE. The CDR3 spells CASSVGTGVYGYTF. CDR3 nucleotide sequence: TGTGCCAGCAGCGTAGGGACAGGGGTCTATGGCTACACCTTC. Full variable domain (rest looked up from reference TRBV9 and TRBJ1-2): DSGVTQTPKHLITATGQRVTLRCSPRSGDLSVYWYQQSLDQGLQFLIQYYNGEERAKGNILERFSAQQFPDLHSELNLSSLELGDSALYFCASSVGTGVYGYTFGSGTRLTVV.

The genes are TRBV3-1 (or the pseudogene TRBV3-2) and TRBJ1-6, with D possibly matching TRBD1 (6 bases). Deletions cut 4 bases from V and 8 bases from J, with 15 bases between. Per germline, CDR1 LGHDT and CDR2 YNNKEL (reference sequence). The CDR3 sequence is 15 residues long. CDR3 in DNA: TGTGCCAGCAGCCGGAAAGGACAGAGGGATTCACCCCTCCACTTT. It is translated as CASSRKGQRDSPLHF.

The V gene is TRBV27, the J gene TRBJ2-6, with 8 bases aligning to TRBD1. The germline V gene has CDR1 MNHEY and CDR2 SMNVEV (reference sequence). V shed 8 bases and J 0 bases; nucleotides not matched to a gene: 9. The CDR3 covers 17 residues. Written as DNA, the CDR3 is TGTGCCAGCCAAAAGTTGACAGGGGCCTCTGGGGCCAACGTCCTGACTTTC. Protein: CASQKLTGASGANVLTF.

The chain carries TRBV11-3 and TRBJ2-2; no clear D gene. Trimming removed 4 bases from V and 1 base from J, with 4 bases in between. The CDR3 spans 13 residues. Germline V gene lookup returns CDR1 SGHNT and CDR2 YENEEA. Here the CDR3 DNA reads TGTGCCAGCAGCTCAGGGAACACCGGGGAGCTGTTTTTT. Translation: CASSSGNTGELFF.

This clone showed up just once. V is TRBV5-6 and J is TRBJ1-5; D is unresolved. Germline loops: CDR1 SGHDT, CDR2 YYEEEE. Trimming took off 4 bases at V and 10 bases at J, with 15 bases between the two ends. The CDR3 spans 13 residues. For the CDR3, the DNA is TGTGCCAGCAGCCGCGAGGCATCGGGACCCCAGCATTTT. This translates into CASSREASGPQHF.

V is TRBV19 and J is TRBJ2-2; TRBD2 agrees at 10 bases. The trim removed 5 bases at V and 7 bases at J, leaving 16 bases unmatched. Germline V gene lookup returns CDR1 LNHDA and CDR2 SQIVND (reference sequence). The CDR3 totals 18 residues. In nucleotides, the CDR3 is TGTGCCAGTAGTCCGCTAGAAGGGGGGCTAGCGGGAGACGGGGAGCTGTTTTTT. Protein: CASSPLEGGLAGDGELFF.

The V gene is TRBV10-2, the J gene TRBJ2-5; a possible D gene is TRBD1 (5 bases). The CDR3 runs 14 residues. Per the germline V gene, CDR1 is WSHSY and CDR2 is SAAADI. The V and J ends lost 7 bases and 5 bases respectively, with 17 bases between them. CDR3 DNA: TGCGCCAGCATGTCCAGGGTGTCCGGGGAGACCCAGTACTTC. This gives the protein CASMSRVSGETQYF.

This clone showed up just once. The rearrangement joins TRBV5-1 to TRBJ2-4; 9 bases fit TRBD1. The CDR3 contains 16 residues. In germline, CDR1 is SGHRS, CDR2 YFSETQ. The J segment lost 5 bases and the V segment lost 4 bases, leaving 10 bases of the junction unmatched. The CDR3 coding sequence is TGCGCCAGCAGCCCGGATACGAGGACAGGGGAAAACATTCAGTACTTC. It is translated as CASSPDTRTGENIQYF.

The chain has TRBV20-1 and TRBJ2-7; D not certain. Germline-derived CDR1 and CDR2 are DFQATT and SNEGSKA (reference sequence). The CDR3 is 12 residues long. V lost 3 bases to trimming and J lost 2 bases, with 8 bases between them. The CDR3 protein is CSASPTAYEQYF. The CDR3 nucleotides read TGCAGTGCTAGTCCCACAGCCTACGAGCAGTACTTC.

The rearrangement joins TRBV15 to TRBJ1-1, with TRBD1 identical over 7 bases. V lost 2 bases, J lost 3 bases, and 3 bases stayed unmatched. CDR3 length: 14 amino acids. Germline CDR1 reads LNHNV; CDR2 reads YYDKDF (reference sequence). The CDR3 nucleotides read TGTGCCACCAGCAGAAACAGGGGAGACACTGAAGCTTTCTTT. Translating it yields CATSRNRGDTEAFF.

In its sample, this clone was seen a few times. At one of its ends the junction is not consistent with the germline gene, which may arise from a read error. The V and J genes are TRBV6-1 and TRBJ1-3; the D is unclear. The CDR3 has 15 residues. CDR1 MNHNS and CDR2 SASEGT come from the germline V gene. DNA of the CDR3: TGTGCCAGCATTGAAGGCGATTTAACTGGAAACACCATATATTTT. Protein: CASIEGDLTGNTIYF.

J is TRBJ2-5 and V is TRBV3-1 (or the pseudogene TRBV3-2); D gene unclear. V lost 2 bases to trimming and J lost 4 bases, with 5 bases between them. The germline V gene encodes CDR1 LGHDT and CDR2 YNNKEL (reference sequence). CDR3 size: 12 residues. The CDR3 spells CASSQLPETQYF. In nucleotides, the CDR3 is TGTGCCAGCAGCCAACTACCAGAGACCCAGTACTTC.

This chain connects TRBV5-4 to TRBJ1-4, with a tentative D call TRBD1 (6 bases). The germline V and J ends were trimmed by 9 bases and 5 bases, with 14 bases remaining between them. This CDR3 contains 13 residues. CDR1 is SGHNT, CDR2 YYREEE, per germline (reference sequence). As DNA, the CDR3 is TGTGCCACAGGACAGACGCCGAATGAAAAACTGTTTTTT. This codes for CATGQTPNEKLFF.

The rearrangement uses TRBV27 and TRBJ2-7, with TRBD2 matching 7 bases. Germline-derived CDR1 and CDR2 are MNHEY and SMNVEV (reference sequence). This CDR3 contains 15 residues. V lost 7 bases to trimming and J lost 2 bases; unmatched junction nucleotides: 11. CDR3 amino acids: CASTPSGEGAYEQYF. DNA for the CDR3: TGTGCCAGCACCCCTTCGGGGGAGGGAGCCTACGAGCAGTACTTC.

This clone was seen a few times. This rearrangement joins TRBV7-8 to TRBJ2-2; a weak D match, TRBD1 (6 bases). The ends were cut back, 1 base at V and 2 bases at J, with 11 bases in the middle. The CDR3 runs to 16 residues. Germline V gene sequence: CDR1 SGHVS, CDR2 FQNEAQ. The chain's CDR3 is CASSLGPRGNTGELFF. For the CDR3, the DNA is TGTGCCAGCAGCTTAGGTCCCAGGGGTAACACCGGGGAGCTGTTTTTT.

This chain links TRBV7-3 with TRBJ2-2; a weak D match, TRBD1 (6 bases). This CDR3 has 15 amino acids. CDR1 and CDR2 from the germline V gene are SGHTA and FQGTGA. Trimming cost V 4 bases and J 1 base, with 10 bases left between them. The CDR3 DNA sequence: TGTGCCAGCAGCTCACAGGGATTGAACACCGGGGAGCTGTTTTTT. Translating it yields CASSSQGLNTGELFF.